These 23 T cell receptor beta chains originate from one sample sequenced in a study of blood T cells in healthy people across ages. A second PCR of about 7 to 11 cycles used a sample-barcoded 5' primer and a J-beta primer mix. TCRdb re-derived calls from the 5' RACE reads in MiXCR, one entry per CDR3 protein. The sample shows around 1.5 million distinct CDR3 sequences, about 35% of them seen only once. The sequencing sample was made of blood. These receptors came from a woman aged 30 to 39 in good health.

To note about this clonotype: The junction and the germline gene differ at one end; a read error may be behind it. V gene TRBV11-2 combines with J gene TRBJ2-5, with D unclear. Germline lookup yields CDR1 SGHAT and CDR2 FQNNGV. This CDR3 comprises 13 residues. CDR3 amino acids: CANSFAPSETQYF. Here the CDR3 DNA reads TGTGCCAACAGCTTCGCCCCTTCCGAGACCCAGTACTTC.

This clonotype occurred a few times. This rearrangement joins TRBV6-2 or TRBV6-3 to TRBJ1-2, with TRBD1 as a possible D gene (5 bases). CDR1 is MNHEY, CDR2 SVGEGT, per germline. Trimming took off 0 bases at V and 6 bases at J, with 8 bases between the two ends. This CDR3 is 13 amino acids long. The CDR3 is CASSYSTEDGYTF. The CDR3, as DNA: TGTGCCAGCAGTTACTCGACAGAGGATGGCTACACCTTC.

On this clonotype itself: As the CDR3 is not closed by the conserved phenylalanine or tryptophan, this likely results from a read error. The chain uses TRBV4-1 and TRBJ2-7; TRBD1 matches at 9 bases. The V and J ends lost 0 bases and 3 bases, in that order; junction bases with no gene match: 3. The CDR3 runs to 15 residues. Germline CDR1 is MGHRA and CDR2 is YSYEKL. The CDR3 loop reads CASSQEGQGNYEQYI. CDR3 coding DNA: TGCGCCAGCAGCCAAGAGGGACAGGGCAACTACGAGCAGTACATC.

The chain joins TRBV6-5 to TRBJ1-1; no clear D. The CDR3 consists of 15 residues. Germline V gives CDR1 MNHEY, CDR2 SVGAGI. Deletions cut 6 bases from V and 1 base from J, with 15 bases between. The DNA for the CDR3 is TGTGCCAGCAGGGGAGGGCGGGGAAGGAACACTGAAGCTTTCTTT. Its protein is CASRGGRGRNTEAFF.

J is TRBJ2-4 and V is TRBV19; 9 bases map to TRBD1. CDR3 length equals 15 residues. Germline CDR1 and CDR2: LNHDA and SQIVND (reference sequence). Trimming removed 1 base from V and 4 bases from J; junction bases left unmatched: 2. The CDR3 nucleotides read TGTGCCAGTAGTATAGGTGGGACAGGGAAAAACATTCAGTACTTC. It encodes CASSIGGTGKNIQYF. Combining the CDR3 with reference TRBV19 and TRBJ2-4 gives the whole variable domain DGGITQSPKYLFRKEGQNVTLSCEQNLNHDAMYWYRQDPGQGLRLIYYSQIVNDFQKGDIAEGYSVSREKKESFPLTVTSAQKNPTAFYLCASSIGGTGKNIQYFGAGTRLSVL.

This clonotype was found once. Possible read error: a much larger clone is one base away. The CDR3 protein is CSLTSGGNTDTQYF. CDR3 coding DNA: TGCAGCTTGACTAGCGGGGGGAACACAGATACGCAGTATTTT. J is TRBJ2-3 and V is TRBV29-1; TRBD2 matches 13 bases. Germline CDR1 SQVTM, CDR2 ANQGSEA. Trimming removed 8 bases from V and 2 bases from J; junction bases left unmatched: 4. The CDR3 consists of 14 residues.

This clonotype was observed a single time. The CDR3 reads CASREGQILSYEQYF. The DNA of the CDR3 is TGCGCCAGCAGGGAGGGACAAATTCTTTCCTACGAGCAGTACTTC. The rearrangement uses TRBV5-1 and TRBJ2-7; D may correspond to TRBD1 or TRBD2 (6 bases each). This CDR3 is 15 amino acids long. Germline loops: CDR1 SGHRS, CDR2 YFSETQ. The V end was cut by 5 bases, the J end by 1 base, with 16 bases between. Based on the CDR3 plus reference TRBV5-1 and TRBJ2-7, the full variable domain is KAGVTQTPRYLIKTRGQQVTLSCSPISGHRSVSWYQQTPGQGLQFLFEYFSETQRNKGNFPGRFSGRQFSNSRSEMNVSTLELGDSALYLCASREGQILSYEQYFGPGTRLTVT.

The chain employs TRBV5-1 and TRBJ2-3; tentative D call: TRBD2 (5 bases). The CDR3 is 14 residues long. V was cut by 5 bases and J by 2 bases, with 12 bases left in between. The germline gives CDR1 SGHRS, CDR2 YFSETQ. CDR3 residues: CASRNGKSTDTQYF. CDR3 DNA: TGCGCCAGCAGAAACGGGAAGTCCACAGATACGCAGTATTTT.

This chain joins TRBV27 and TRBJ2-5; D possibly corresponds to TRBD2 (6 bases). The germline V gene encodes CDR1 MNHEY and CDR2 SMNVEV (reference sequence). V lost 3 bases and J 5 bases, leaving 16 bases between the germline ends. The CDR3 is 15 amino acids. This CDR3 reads CASSFVGGSGETQYF. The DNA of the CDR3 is TGTGCCAGCAGTTTCGTGGGGGGTTCTGGGGAGACCCAGTACTTC.

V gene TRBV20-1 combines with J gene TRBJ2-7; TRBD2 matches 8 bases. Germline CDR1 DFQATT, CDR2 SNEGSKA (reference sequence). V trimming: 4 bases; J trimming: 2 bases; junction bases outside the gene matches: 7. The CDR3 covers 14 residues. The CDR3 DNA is TGCAGTGCTACCAGGCCGGGACTAGCCTACGAGCAGTACTTC. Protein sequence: CSATRPGLAYEQYF.

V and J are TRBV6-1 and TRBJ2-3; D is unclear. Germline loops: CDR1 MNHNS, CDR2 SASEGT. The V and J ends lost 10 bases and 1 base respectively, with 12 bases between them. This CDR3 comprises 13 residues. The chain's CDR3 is CATHGPGTDTQYF. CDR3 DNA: TGTGCCACCCATGGTCCGGGCACAGATACGCAGTATTTT.

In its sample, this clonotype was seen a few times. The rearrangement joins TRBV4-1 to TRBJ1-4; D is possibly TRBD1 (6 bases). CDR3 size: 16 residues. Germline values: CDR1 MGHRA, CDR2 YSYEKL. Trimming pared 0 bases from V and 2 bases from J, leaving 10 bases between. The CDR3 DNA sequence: TGCGCCAGCAGCCAAGAGGACAGCCTTACTAATGAAAAACTGTTTTTT. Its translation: CASSQEDSLTNEKLFF.

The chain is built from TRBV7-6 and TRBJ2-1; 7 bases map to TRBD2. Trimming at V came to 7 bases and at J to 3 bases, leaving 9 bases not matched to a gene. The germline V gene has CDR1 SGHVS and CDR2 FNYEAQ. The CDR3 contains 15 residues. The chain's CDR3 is CASNQSGKGYNEQFF. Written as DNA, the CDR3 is TGTGCCAGCAATCAAAGCGGGAAGGGCTACAATGAGCAGTTCTTC.

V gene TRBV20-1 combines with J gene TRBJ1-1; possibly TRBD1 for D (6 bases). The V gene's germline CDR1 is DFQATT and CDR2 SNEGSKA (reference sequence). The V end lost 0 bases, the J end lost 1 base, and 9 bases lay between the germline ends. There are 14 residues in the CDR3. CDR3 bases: TGCAGTGCTAGAGATGTACAGGGGAACACTGAAGCTTTCTTT. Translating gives CSARDVQGNTEAFF.

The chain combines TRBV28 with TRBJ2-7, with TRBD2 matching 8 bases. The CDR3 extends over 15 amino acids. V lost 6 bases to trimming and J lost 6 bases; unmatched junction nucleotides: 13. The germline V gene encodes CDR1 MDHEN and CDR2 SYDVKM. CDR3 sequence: CASSPPGLGIGEQYF. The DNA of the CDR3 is TGTGCCAGCAGCCCGCCGGGACTAGGGATTGGCGAGCAGTACTTC.

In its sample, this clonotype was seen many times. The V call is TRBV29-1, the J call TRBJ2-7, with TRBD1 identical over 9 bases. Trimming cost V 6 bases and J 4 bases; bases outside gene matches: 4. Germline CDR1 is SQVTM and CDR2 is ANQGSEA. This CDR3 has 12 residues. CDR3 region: CSVRTGAYEQYF. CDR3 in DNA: TGCAGCGTGAGGACAGGGGCTTACGAGCAGTACTTC.

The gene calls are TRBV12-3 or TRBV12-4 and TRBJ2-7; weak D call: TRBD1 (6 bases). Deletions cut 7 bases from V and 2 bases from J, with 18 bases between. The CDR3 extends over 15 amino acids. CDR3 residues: CASNPGQKDTYEQYF. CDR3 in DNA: TGTGCCAGCAACCCTGGACAGAAGGACACCTACGAGCAGTACTTC.

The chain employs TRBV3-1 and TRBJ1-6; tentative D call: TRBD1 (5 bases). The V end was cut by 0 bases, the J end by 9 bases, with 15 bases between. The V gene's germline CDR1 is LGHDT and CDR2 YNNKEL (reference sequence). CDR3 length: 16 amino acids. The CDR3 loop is CASSQDLRVGTSPLHF. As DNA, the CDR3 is TGTGCCAGCAGCCAAGATCTGAGGGTTGGGACTTCACCCCTCCACTTT. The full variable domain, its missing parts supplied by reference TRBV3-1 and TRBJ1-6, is DTAVSQTPKYLVTQMGNDKSIKCEQNLGHDTMYWYKQDSKKFLKIMFSYNNKELIINETVPNRFSPKSPDKAHLNLHINSLELGDSAVYFCASSQDLRVGTSPLHFGNGTRLTVT.

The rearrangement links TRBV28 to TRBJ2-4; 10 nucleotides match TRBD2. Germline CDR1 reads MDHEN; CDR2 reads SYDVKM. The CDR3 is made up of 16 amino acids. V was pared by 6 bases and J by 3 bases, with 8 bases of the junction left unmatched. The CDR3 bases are TGTGCCAGCAGCGGCTTAGGACTAGCGGACAAAAACATTCAGTACTTC. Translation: CASSGLGLADKNIQYF.

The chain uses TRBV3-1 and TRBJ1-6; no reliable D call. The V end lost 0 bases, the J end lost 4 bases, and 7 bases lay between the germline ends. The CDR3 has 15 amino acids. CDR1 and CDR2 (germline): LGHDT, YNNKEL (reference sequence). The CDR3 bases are TGTGCCAGCAGCCAAGATTCCAGGTATAATTCACCCCTCCACTTT. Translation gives CASSQDSRYNSPLHF.

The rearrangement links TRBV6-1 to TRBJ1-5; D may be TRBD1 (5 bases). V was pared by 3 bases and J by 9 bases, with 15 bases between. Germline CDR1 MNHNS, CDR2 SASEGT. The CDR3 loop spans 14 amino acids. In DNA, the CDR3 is TGTGCCAGCAGTGAGGGGGGGTGGGAGCGGCCCCAGCATTTT. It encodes CASSEGGWERPQHF.

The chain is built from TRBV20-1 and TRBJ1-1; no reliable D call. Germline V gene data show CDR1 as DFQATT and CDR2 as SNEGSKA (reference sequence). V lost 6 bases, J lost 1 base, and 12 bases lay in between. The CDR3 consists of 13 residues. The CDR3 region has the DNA TGCAGTGCCGTAGGGCAATCGAACACTGAAGCTTTCTTT. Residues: CSAVGQSNTEAFF.

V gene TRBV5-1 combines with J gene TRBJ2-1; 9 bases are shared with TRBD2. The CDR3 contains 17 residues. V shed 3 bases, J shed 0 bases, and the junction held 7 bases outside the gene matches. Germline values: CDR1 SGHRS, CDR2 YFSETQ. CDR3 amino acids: CASSSTLSGSSYNEQFF. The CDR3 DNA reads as TGCGCCAGCAGCTCTACCCTTAGCGGGAGCTCCTACAATGAGCAGTTCTTC.